This T cell receptor (beta chain) originates from a study of graft-versus-host responses after intestinal transplantation. Germline lookup yields CDR1 SGHRS and CDR2 YFSETQ. The CDR3 is 12 residues long. V lost 4 bases and J lost 8; bases outside the gene matches: 2. Points on this clone: Its antigen remains unidentified.

Regarding the study as a whole: Some GvH clones appeared in ileal mucosa or blood before recipient bone marrow.

Sequenced by immunoSEQ multiplex PCR; TCRdb stores in-frame clones only, minus some. The sample consists of tens of thousands of clones, about 94% of them appearing once. The chain links TRBV5-1 to TRBJ2-1; 8 bases agree with TRBD2. Sample: unstimulated CD8+ T cells sorted from spleen or lymph node cells, taken before intestinal transplant. This sequence originates from a human donor who received an intestinal transplant. CDR3: CASSPRGDEQFF. As DNA, the CDR3 is TGCGCCAGCAGCCCGCGGGGGGATGAGCAGTTCTTC.